This entry lists 6 T cell receptor beta chains sequenced from one sample in a study of blood T cell repertoires in COVID-19. Profiling relied on immunoSEQ multiplex PCR, and the TCRdb table lists in-frame clones only, not all of them. In the table there are some 250,000 clones, around four fifths of which are singletons. Input material: peripheral blood. These receptors came from a man in his fifties or sixties with acute or convalescent COVID-19.

The chain is built from TRBV2 and TRBJ2-4, with TRBD1 matching over 7 bases. The CDR3 totals 14 residues. The trim removed 4 bases at V and 7 bases at J, leaving 7 bases unmatched. Germline values: CDR1 SNHLY, CDR2 FYNNEI. The CDR3 sequence is CASSAVGGQNIQYF. The CDR3 coding sequence is TGTGCCAGCAGTGCGGTAGGGGGCCAGAACATTCAGTACTTC.

V is TRBV28 and J is TRBJ2-3; 8 bases are shared with TRBD2. Germline CDR1 MDHEN, CDR2 SYDVKM. CDR3 size: 14 residues. Trimming at V came to 2 bases and at J to 4 bases, leaving 2 bases not matched to a gene. CDR3 nucleotides: TGTGCCAGCAGTTTAATCGGGGGGGCAGATACGCAGTATTTT. Amino acid sequence: CASSLIGGADTQYF.

The table lists this clone with a few counts. The V gene is TRBV11-2, the J gene TRBJ2-7; possibly TRBD1 for D (6 bases). Germline CDR1 is SGHAT and CDR2 is FQNNGV. Trimming removed 5 bases at V and 4 bases at J, with 12 bases between. The CDR3 runs to 13 residues. The CDR3 loop is CASSQDSLYEQYF. The CDR3 bases are TGTGCCAGCAGCCAGGACAGCCTTTACGAGCAGTACTTC.

The rearrangement uses TRBV2 and TRBJ1-5; TRBD1 matches 8 bases. With V trimmed by 7 bases and J by 3 bases, 5 bases remained unmatched. The germline V gene has CDR1 SNHLY and CDR2 FYNNEI. CDR3 size: 14 residues. The CDR3 region is CASTPDRVNQPQHF. The CDR3 DNA sequence: TGTGCCAGCACCCCGGACAGGGTCAATCAGCCCCAGCATTTT.

The V and J genes are TRBV28 and TRBJ2-7; D may be TRBD1 (6 bases). The germline CDR1 and CDR2 sequences are MDHEN and SYDVKM. Trimming removed 6 bases from V and 0 bases from J, with 21 bases in between. The CDR3 consists of 17 residues. DNA of the CDR3: TGTGCCAGCAGCCCTTACGAGGGGGTGGGGAGCTCCTACGAGCAGTACTTC. Protein product: CASSPYEGVGSSYEQYF.

The J gene is TRBJ1-1, the V gene TRBV5-6; D ambiguous. V shed 0 bases and J shed 6 bases, with 12 bases lying between them. CDR3 length: 14 residues. Germline V gives CDR1 SGHDT, CDR2 YYEEEE. The CDR3 bases are TGTGCCAGCAGCTTGGCCACCTCGAGAGCTGAAGCTTTCTTT. Translation: CASSLATSRAEAFF.